This T cell receptor (beta chain) was recovered during a study of radiation and T cells in renal cell carcinoma. On the study more broadly: Nephrectomy followed 15 Gy stereotactic body radiation by 4 weeks.

The length of the CDR3 is 12 residues. J lost 7 bases, V lost 2 bases, and 5 bases had no gene match. The germline V gene has CDR1 GTSNPN and CDR2 SVGIG (reference sequence). Time point here: baseline pretreatment blood. Treatment of the sample: 15 Gy SBRT to primary tumor, nephrectomy 4 weeks later. Serial blood draws occurred at baseline and 2 and 4 weeks post-SBRT. The patient's renal cell carcinoma had clear cell pathology. Note on this clone: Its antigen is as yet unknown.

Overall study findings and caveats: Pretreatment tumor biopsies were lacking, so baseline clonotypes are unknown.

Assay used: immunoSEQ multiplex PCR; TCRdb lists only in-frame clones, some missing. The repertoire holds about 150,000 clones, with about 88% as singletons. The chain couples TRBV30 to TRBJ2-7, with 7 bases identical to TRBD1. This sequence originates from a woman aged 70-85 years with renal cell carcinoma. The sample consisted of blood, taken from a patient whose treatment included radiotherapy and nephrectomy. The chain's CDR3 is CAWSKTGTEQYF. Here the CDR3 DNA reads TGTGCCTGGAGTAAGACAGGGACGGAGCAGTACTTC.